This T cell receptor (beta chain) was captured by sequencing in a study of CD8 T cells in ankylosing spondylitis. Generation of TCR beta libraries employed quantitative 5'-RACE incorporating molecular barcodes. TCRdb redid the calling of the 5' RACE reads with MiXCR, one entry per CDR3 protein. Of roughly 150,000 distinct CDR3 sequences listed, around a third are singletons. CDR1 and CDR2 from the germline V gene are DFQATT and SNEGSKA (reference sequence). Germline trimming cut 3 bases from V and 2 bases from J; bases unmatched to any gene: 6. CDR3 length: 15 amino acids. This clonotype was counted a few times. What it recognizes is unknown. Study-level points and caveats: Disease-linked clones reportedly concentrated significantly in matched ankylosing spondylitis synovial fluid. Relatively rare in peripheral blood, disease-linked clones were also CD8+. Reactive arthritis synovial fluid and blood previously showed some of these motif variants.

The chain recombines TRBV20-1 with TRBJ2-3, with 9 bases identical to TRBD2. The sequence was obtained from a male donor with ankylosing spondylitis. Sequenced material: synovial fluid, either unsorted or a sorted T cell fraction (not recorded which). The DNA for the CDR3 is TGCAGTGCTAGGGCCGGGACTAGCCTCACAGATACGCAGTATTTT. This translates into CSARAGTSLTDTQYF.